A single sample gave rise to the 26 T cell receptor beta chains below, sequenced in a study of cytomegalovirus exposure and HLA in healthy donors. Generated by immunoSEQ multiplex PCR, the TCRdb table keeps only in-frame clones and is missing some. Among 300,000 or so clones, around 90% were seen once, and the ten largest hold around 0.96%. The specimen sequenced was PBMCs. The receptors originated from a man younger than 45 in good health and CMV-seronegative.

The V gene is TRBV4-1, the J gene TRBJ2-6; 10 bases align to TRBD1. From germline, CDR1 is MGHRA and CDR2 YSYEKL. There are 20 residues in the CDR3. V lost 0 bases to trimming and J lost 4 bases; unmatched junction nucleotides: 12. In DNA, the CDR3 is TGCGCCAGCAGCCAAGAGGTAGGGACAGGGGTTTTTTCAGGGGCCAACGTCCTGACTTTC. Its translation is CASSQEVGTGVFSGANVLTF.

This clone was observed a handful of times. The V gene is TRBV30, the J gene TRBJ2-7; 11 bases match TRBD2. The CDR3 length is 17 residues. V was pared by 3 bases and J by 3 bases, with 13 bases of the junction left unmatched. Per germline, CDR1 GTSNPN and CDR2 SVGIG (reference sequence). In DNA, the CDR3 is TGTGCCTGGAGCGGACTAGCGGGTCGAGTCAGAGACTACGAGCAGTACTTC. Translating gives CAWSGLAGRVRDYEQYF.

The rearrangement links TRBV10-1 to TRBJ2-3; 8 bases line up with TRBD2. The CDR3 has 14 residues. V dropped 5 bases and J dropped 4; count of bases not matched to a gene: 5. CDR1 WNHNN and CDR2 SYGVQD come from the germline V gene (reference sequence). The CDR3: CASSRGLASDTQYF. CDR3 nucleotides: TGCGCCAGCAGTAGAGGACTAGCTTCAGATACGCAGTATTTT.

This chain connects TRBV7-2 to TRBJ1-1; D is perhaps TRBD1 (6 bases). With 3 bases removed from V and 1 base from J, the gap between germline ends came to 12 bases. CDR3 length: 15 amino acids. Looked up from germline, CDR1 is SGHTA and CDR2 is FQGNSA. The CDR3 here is CASSFPGHQNTEAFF. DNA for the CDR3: TGTGCCAGCAGCTTCCCGGGACATCAGAACACTGAAGCTTTCTTT.

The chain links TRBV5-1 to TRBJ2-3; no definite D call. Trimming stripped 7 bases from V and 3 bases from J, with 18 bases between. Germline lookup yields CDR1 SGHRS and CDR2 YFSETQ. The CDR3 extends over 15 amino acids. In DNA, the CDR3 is TGCGCCAGCTCCCCCATTGTAGTCGGGACAGATACGCAGTATTTT. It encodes CASSPIVVGTDTQYF.

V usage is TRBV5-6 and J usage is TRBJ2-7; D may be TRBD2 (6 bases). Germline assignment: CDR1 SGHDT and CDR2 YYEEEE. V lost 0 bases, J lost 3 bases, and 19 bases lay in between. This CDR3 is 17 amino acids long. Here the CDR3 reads CASSLAGGADSIYEQYF. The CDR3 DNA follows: TGTGCCAGCAGCTTGGCCGGAGGGGCAGATTCGATCTACGAGCAGTACTTC.

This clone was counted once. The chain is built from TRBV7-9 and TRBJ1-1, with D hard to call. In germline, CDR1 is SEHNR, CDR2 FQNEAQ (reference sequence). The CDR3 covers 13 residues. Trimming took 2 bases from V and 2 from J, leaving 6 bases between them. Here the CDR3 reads CASSLRGNTEAFF. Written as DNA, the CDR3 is TGTGCCAGCAGCTTAAGAGGTAACACTGAAGCTTTCTTT.

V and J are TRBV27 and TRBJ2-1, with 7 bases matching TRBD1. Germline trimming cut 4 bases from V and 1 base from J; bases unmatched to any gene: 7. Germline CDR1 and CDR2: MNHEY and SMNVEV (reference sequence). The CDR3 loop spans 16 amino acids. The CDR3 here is CASSSIRQGSYNEQFF. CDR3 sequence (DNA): TGTGCCAGCAGTTCGATCCGACAGGGATCCTACAATGAGCAGTTCTTC.

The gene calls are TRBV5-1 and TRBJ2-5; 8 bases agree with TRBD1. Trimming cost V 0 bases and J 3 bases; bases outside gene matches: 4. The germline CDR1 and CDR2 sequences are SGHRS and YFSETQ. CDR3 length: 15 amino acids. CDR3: CASSLVDREEETQYF. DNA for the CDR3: TGCGCCAGCAGCTTGGTGGACAGGGAGGAAGAGACCCAGTACTTC.

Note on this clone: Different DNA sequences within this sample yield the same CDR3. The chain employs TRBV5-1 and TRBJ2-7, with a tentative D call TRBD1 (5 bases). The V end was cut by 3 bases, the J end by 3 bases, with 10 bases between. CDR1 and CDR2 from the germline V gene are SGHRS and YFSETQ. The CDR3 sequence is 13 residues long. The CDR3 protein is CASSSGLDYEQYF. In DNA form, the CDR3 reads TGCGCCAGCAGCTCAGGGTTGGACTACGAGCAGTACTTC.

The CDR3 here is CSVSHSGAKNIQYF. CDR3 in DNA: TGCAGCGTTTCTCATAGCGGAGCCAAAAACATTCAGTACTTC. The chain links TRBV29-1 to TRBJ2-4; tentatively, D is TRBD2 (6 bases). The germline V and J ends were trimmed by 5 bases and 0 bases, with 11 bases remaining between them. Germline lookup yields CDR1 SQVTM and CDR2 ANQGSEA. This CDR3 is 14 amino acids long. Full variable domain (outside the CDR3, taken from reference TRBV29-1 and TRBJ2-4): SAVISQKPSRDICQRGTSLTIQCQVDSQVTMMFWYRQQPGQSLTLIATANQGSEATYESGFVIDKFPISRPNLTFSTLTVSNMSPEDSSIYLCSVSHSGAKNIQYFGAGTRLSVL.

This CDR3 is CASSLTGGEMEKLFF. The DNA of the CDR3 is TGCGCCAGCAGCTTGACAGGGGGCGAAATGGAAAAACTGTTTTTT. V gene TRBV5-1 combines with J gene TRBJ1-4, with 9 bases that match TRBD1. CDR3 length: 15 residues. The germline CDR1 and CDR2 sequences are SGHRS and YFSETQ. Losses at the gene ends were 1 base for V and 8 bases for J; bases not matched to a gene: 6.

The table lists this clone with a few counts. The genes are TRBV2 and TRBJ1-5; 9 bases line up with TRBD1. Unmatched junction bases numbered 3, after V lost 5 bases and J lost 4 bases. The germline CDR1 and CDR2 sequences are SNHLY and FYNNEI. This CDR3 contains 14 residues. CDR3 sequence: CASSNGTGNQPQHF. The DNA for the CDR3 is TGTGCCAGCAGTAACGGGACAGGGAATCAGCCCCAGCATTTT. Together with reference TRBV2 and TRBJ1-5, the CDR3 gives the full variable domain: EPEVTQTPSHQVTQMGQEVILRCVPISNHLYFYWYRQILGQKVEFLVSFYNNEISEKSEIFDDQFSVERPDGSNFTLKIRSTKLEDSAMYFCASSNGTGNQPQHFGDGTRLSIL.

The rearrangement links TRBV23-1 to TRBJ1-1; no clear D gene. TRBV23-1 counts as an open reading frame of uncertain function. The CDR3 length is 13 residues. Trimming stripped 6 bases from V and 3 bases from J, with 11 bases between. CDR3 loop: CASRMRWDTEAFF. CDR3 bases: TGCGCCAGCAGGATGCGGTGGGACACTGAAGCTTTCTTT.

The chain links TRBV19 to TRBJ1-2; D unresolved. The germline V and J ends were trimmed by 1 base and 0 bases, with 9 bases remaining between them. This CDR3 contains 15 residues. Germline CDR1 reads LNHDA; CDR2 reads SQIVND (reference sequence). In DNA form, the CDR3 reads TGTGCCAGTAGTATAGTGTACGGTTCTAACTATGGCTACACCTTC. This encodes CASSIVYGSNYGYTF.

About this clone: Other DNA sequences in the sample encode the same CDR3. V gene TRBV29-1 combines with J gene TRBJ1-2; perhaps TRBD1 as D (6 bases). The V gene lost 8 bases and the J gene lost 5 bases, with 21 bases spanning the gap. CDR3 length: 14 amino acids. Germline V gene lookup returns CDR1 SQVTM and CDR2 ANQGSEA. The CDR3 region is CSLRISDSPYGYTF. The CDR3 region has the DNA TGCAGCCTCCGTATTTCGGACAGCCCTTATGGCTACACCTTC.

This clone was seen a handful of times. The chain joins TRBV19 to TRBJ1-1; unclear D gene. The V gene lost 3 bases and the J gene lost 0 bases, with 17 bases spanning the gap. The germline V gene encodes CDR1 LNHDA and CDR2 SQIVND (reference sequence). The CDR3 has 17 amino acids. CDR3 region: CASSIHDGREMNTEAFF. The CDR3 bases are TGTGCCAGTAGTATCCATGACGGGAGGGAAATGAACACTGAAGCTTTCTTT.

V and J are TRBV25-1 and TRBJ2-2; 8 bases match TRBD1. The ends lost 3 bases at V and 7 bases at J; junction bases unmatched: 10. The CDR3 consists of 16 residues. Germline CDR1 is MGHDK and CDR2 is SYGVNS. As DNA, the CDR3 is TGTGCCAGCAGTGATGCGGGTCAGGGGGCGATCGGGGAGCTGTTTTTT. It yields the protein CASSDAGQGAIGELFF. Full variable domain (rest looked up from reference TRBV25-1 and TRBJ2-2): EADIYQTPRYLVIGTGKKITLECSQTMGHDKMYWYQQDPGMELHLIHYSYGVNSTEKGDLSSESTVSRIRTEHFPLTLESARPSHTSQYLCASSDAGQGAIGELFFGEGSRLTVL.

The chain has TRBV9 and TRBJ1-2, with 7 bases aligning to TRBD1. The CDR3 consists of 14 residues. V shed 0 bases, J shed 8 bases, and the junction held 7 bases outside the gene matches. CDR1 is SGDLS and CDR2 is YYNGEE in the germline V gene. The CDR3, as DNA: TGTGCCAGCAGCGTAGTCGGACAGGTGGGCGGCTACACCTTC. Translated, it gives CASSVVGQVGGYTF.

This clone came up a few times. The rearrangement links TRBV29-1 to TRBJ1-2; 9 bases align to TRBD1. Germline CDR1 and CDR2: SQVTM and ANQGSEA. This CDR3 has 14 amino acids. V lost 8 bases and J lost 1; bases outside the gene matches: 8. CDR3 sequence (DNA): TGCAGCTTCCGTGGACAGGGGAGTAACTATGGCTACACCTTC. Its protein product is CSFRGQGSNYGYTF.

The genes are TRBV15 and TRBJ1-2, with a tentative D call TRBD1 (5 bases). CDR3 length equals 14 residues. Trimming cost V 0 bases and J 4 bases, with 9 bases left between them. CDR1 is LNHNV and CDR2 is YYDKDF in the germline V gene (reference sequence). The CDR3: CATSRDGGTYGYTF. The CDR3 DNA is TGTGCCACCAGCAGAGATGGGGGGACCTATGGCTACACCTTC.

The DNA for the CDR3 is TGTGCCAGCAGCTTAGGGGGGGTGGCGAACACTGAAGCTTTCTTT. As protein: CASSLGGVANTEAFF. The chain carries TRBV11-2 and TRBJ1-1; perhaps TRBD1 as D (5 bases). The germline V and J ends were trimmed by 1 base and 1 base, with 10 bases remaining between them. CDR1 is SGHAT, CDR2 FQNNGV, per germline. CDR3 length: 15 residues.

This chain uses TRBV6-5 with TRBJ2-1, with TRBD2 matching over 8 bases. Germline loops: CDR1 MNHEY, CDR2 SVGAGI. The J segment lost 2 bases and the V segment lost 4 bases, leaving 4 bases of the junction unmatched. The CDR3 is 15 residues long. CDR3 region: CASSSGTSTYNEQFF. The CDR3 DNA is TGTGCCAGCAGTTCCGGGACTAGTACCTACAATGAGCAGTTCTTC.

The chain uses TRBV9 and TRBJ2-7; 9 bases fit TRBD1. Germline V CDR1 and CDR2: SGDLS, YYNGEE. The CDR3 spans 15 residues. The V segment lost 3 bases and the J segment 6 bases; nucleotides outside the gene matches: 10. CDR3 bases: TGTGCCAGCAGCGAAACCGGGACAGGGAGGGGCGAGCAGTACTTC. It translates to CASSETGTGRGEQYF.

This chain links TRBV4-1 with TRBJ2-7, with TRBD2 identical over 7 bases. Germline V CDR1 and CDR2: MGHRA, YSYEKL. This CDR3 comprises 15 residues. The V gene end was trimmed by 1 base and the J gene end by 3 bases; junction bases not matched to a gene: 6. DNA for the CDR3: TGCGCCAGCAGCCAAGGGGCGGGGGATTTCTACGAGCAGTACTTC. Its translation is CASSQGAGDFYEQYF.

The CDR3 region is CASSETSGGYGYTF. CDR3 in DNA: TGCGCCAGCAGTGAGACTTCGGGGGGATATGGCTACACCTTC. The chain employs TRBV10-2 and TRBJ1-2; D possibly corresponds to TRBD1 (5 bases). This CDR3 comprises 14 residues. Germline V gives CDR1 WSHSY, CDR2 SAAADI. The V end was cut by 2 bases, the J end by 5 bases, with 12 bases between.